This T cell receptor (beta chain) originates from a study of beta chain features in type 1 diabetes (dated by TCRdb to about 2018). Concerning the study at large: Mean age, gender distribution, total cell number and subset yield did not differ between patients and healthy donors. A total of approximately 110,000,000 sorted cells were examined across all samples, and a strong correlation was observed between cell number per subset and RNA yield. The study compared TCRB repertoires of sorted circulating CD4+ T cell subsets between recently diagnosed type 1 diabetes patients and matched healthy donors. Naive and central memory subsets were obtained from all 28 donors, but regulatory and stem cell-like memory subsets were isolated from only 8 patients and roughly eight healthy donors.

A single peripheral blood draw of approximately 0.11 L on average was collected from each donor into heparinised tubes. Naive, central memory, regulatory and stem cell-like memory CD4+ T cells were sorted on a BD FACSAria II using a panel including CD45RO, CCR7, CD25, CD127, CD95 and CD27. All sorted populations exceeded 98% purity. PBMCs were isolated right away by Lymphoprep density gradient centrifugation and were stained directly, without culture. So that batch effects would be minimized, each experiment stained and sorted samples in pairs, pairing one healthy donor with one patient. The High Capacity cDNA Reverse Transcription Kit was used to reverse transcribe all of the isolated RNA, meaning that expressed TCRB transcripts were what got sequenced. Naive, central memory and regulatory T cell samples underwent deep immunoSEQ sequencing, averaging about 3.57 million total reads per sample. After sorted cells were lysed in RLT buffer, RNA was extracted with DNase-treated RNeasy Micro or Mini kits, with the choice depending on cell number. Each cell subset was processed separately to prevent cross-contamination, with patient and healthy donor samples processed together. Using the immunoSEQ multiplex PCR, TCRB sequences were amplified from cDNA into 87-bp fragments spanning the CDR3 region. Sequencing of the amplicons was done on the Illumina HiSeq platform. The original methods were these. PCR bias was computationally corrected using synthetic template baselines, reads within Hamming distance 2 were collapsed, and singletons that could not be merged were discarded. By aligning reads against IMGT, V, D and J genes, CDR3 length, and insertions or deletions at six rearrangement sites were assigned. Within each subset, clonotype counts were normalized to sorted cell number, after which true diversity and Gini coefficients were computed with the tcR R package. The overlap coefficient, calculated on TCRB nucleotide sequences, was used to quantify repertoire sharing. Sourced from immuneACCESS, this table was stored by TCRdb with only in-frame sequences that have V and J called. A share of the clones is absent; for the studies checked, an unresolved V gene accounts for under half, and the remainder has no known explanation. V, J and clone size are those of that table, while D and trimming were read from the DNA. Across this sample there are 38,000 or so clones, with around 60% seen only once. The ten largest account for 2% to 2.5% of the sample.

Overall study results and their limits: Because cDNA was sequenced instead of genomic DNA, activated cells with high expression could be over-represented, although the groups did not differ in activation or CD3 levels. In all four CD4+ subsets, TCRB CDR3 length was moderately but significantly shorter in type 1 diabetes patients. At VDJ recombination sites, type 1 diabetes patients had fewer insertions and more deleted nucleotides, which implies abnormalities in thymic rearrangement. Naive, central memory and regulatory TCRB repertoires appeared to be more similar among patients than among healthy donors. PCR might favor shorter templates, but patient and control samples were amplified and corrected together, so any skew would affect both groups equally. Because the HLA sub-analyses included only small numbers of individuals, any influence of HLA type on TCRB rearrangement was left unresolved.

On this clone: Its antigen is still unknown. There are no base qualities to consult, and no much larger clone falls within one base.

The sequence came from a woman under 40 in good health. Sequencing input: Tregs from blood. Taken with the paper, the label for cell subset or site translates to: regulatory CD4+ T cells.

The nucleotide sequence is TGTGCCAGCATTCGGGGTAGCAATGAGCAGTTCTTC. This codes for CASIRGSNEQFF. The sequence is built from TRBV7-9 and TRBJ2-1; a tentative D call is TRBD2 (5 bases match). The V end loses 7 bases and the J end loses 6 bases, and a stretch of 10 bases separates them. The CDR3 holds 12 amino acids from the cysteine to the phenylalanine. Left in the record is the CDR3 DNA by itself, 36 bases read in frame from the first base. The germline V gene (reference sequence) specifies SEHNR as CDR1 and FQNEAQ as CDR2.